This T cell receptor beta chain was retrieved from a study of T cell responses to AZD1222 COVID-19 vaccine. Findings and limits, study-wide: Only a handful of AZD1222 recipients were seropositive at baseline. Two doses of AZD1222 preceded a rise in Spike-specific TCR breadth and depth.

Using immunoSEQ multiplex PCR, the repertoire was profiled, and TCRdb retains in-frame clones only, with some absent. The repertoire has some 140,000 clones, roughly nine tenths of them found once; the top ten carry about 5%. About this clone itself: Its antigen is currently unknown.

The CDR3 runs to 10 residues. The V end lost 8 bases, the J end lost 6 bases, and 8 bases lay between the germline ends. Germline assignment: CDR1 ENHRY and CDR2 SYGVKD. This receptor was identified in an adult in good health. The chain couples TRBV10-3 to TRBJ2-7, with D perhaps assigned TRBD1 or TRBD2 (5 bases each). This sample comprised peripheral blood, obtained on day 0 of MenACWY control vaccination. The CDR3 DNA is TGTGCCATCGGGACCCTCGAGCAGTACTTC. This codes for CAIGTLEQYF.